One and the same sample provided the 28 T cell receptor beta chains below, sequenced in a study of spatial heterogeneity in lung cancer. Each CDR3 protein gets one entry after TCRdb re-called the 5' RACE reads with MiXCR. The repertoire holds roughly 120,000 distinct CDR3 sequences, with 9% to 15% as singletons. Time point indicated: blood at routine non-recurrence follow-up after resection. Without sorting, whole RNA was sequenced from tumor, nontumor lung or frozen PBMC. Sequenced material: PBMCs, taken at follow-up. These receptors were obtained from a male donor with early-stage non-small cell lung cancer.

This clonotype showed up just a few times. CDR3 in DNA: TGTGCCAGCAGCCCCCCCTTGGGAGAGTATGGCTACACCTTC. Amino acid sequence: CASSPPLGEYGYTF. This chain links TRBV28 with TRBJ1-2; D is undetermined. The germline V gene encodes CDR1 MDHEN and CDR2 SYDVKM. The CDR3 is made up of 14 amino acids. V shed 6 bases and J shed 5 bases, with 16 bases lying between them.

The sample holds a few counts of this clonotype. This rearrangement joins TRBV6-5 to TRBJ1-4, with D possibly matching TRBD1 (5 bases). With 2 bases removed from V and 5 bases from J, the gap between germline ends came to 9 bases. The germline CDR1 and CDR2 sequences are MNHEY and SVGAGI. CDR3 size: 14 residues. The CDR3, as DNA: TGTGCCAGCAGTTACCTGGGGGAGAATGAAAAACTGTTTTTT. It translates to CASSYLGENEKLFF.

This clonotype was observed many times. The CDR3, as DNA: TGCAGCGTTGCTGGACAGGGCCCTGGGTCCCTCCACTTT. Amino acids: CSVAGQGPGSLHF. V usage is TRBV29-1 and J usage is TRBJ1-6; TRBD1 aligns across 8 bases. CDR1 and CDR2 from the germline V gene are SQVTM and ANQGSEA. The CDR3 loop spans 13 amino acids. After removal of 4 bases from V and 14 bases from J, the junction contained 10 bases not matched to a gene.

This clonotype was seen repeatedly, ten times or more. The J gene is TRBJ1-2, the V gene TRBV15; 9 nucleotides align to TRBD1. Germline CDR1 is LNHNV and CDR2 is YYDKDF (reference sequence). The V and J ends lost 5 bases and 5 bases, in that order; junction bases with no gene match: 3. The CDR3 covers 13 residues. This CDR3 reads CATSLGTGYGYTF. The CDR3 nucleotides are TGTGCCACCAGCCTAGGGACAGGGTATGGCTACACCTTC. Full variable domain (remainder filled in from reference TRBV15 and TRBJ1-2): DAMVIQNPRYQVTQFGKPVTLSCSQTLNHNVMYWYQQKSSQAPKLLFHYYDKDFNNEADTPDNFQSRRPNTSFCFLDIRSPGLGDTAMYLCATSLGTGYGYTFGSGTRLTVV.

This clonotype was recorded many times. This chain joins TRBV29-1 and TRBJ2-1; 8 nucleotides align to TRBD1. CDR1 is SQVTM, CDR2 ANQGSEA, per germline. V shed 2 bases and J 6 bases; nucleotides not matched to a gene: 12. The CDR3 extends over 16 amino acids. The CDR3 sequence: CSVEPRQGLSGNEQFF. In nucleotides, the CDR3 is TGCAGCGTTGAACCTCGACAGGGGCTCTCTGGCAATGAGCAGTTCTTC.

This chain uses TRBV5-1 with TRBJ1-5; no definite D call. V lost 4 bases and J lost 2, with 10 bases in between. The germline V gene has CDR1 SGHRS and CDR2 YFSETQ. The CDR3 is made up of 14 amino acids. CDR3 sequence: CASSEGTGNQPQHF. The CDR3 bases are TGCGCCAGCAGCGAGGGTACGGGCAATCAGCCCCAGCATTTT.

The gene calls are TRBV20-1 and TRBJ2-1; the match to TRBD2 covers 14 bases. Germline CDR1 and CDR2: DFQATT and SNEGSKA (reference sequence). V lost 6 bases and J lost 10; bases outside the gene matches: 14. The CDR3 runs 16 residues. CDR3 nucleotides: TGCAGTGCCGATATCCCAGGACTAGCGGGGGGCGAAGAGCAGTTCTTC. Its protein product is CSADIPGLAGGEEQFF.

This clonotype has more than one count but fewer than ten. The rearrangement links TRBV24-1 to TRBJ2-7; either TRBD1 or TRBD2 may supply D (5 bases each). CDR1 KGHDR and CDR2 SFDVKD come from the germline V gene. Between the trimmed V and J ends, which lost 12 bases and 3 bases, there was a span of 14 bases. The CDR3 contains 12 residues. Here the CDR3 reads CAAGTFDYEQYF. The DNA of the CDR3 is TGTGCCGCCGGGACGTTTGACTACGAGCAGTACTTC.

This rearrangement joins TRBV2 to TRBJ1-5, with TRBD1 matching over 8 bases. Unmatched junction bases numbered 6, after V lost 2 bases and J lost 6 bases. From germline, CDR1 is SNHLY and CDR2 FYNNEI. CDR3 length: 15 amino acids. CDR3 sequence: CASSEQGAPVQPQHF. The DNA for the CDR3 is TGTGCCAGCAGTGAACAGGGGGCTCCAGTTCAGCCCCAGCATTTT.

The gene calls are TRBV7-2 and TRBJ2-3, with TRBD1 matching over 7 bases. The CDR3 is 14 amino acids. Trimming removed 5 bases from V and 4 bases from J; junction bases left unmatched: 6. The germline CDR1 and CDR2 sequences are SGHTA and FQGNSA. The CDR3 sequence is CASSPGQSSDTQYF. CDR3 in DNA: TGTGCCAGCAGCCCGGGACAGAGCTCAGATACGCAGTATTTT.

This clonotype has more than one count but fewer than ten. This sequence joins TRBV7-2 and TRBJ1-4; D not certain. In germline, CDR1 is SGHTA, CDR2 FQGNSA. The V end lost 3 bases, the J end lost 4 bases, and 9 bases lay between the germline ends. CDR3 length equals 14 residues. Here the CDR3 reads CASSFGPLNEKLFF. CDR3 DNA sequence: TGTGCCAGCAGCTTTGGGCCCCTTAATGAAAAACTGTTTTTT.

This clonotype was seen only a few times. This chain links TRBV5-5 with TRBJ2-5; D remains ambiguous. The CDR3 contains 16 residues. V dropped 0 bases and J dropped 3 bases, with 15 bases sitting between them. Per germline, CDR1 SGHKS and CDR2 YYEKEE (reference sequence). The CDR3 bases are TGTGCCAGCAGCTTGGCCCGGACCATCCGGGAAGAGACCCAGTACTTC. It yields the protein CASSLARTIREETQYF.

The sample holds many counts of this clonotype. The chain is built from TRBV27 and TRBJ1-6; no firm D call. The CDR3 loop spans 15 amino acids. Looked up from germline, CDR1 is MNHEY and CDR2 is SMNVEV (reference sequence). V shed 5 bases and J shed 9 bases, with 17 bases lying between them. CDR3 coding DNA: TGTGCCAGCAGTCTAACCTGGGAGGGCATTTCACCCCTCCACTTT. The encoded protein is CASSLTWEGISPLHF.

This clonotype was seen more than once but under ten times. The chain links TRBV30 to TRBJ2-7; D unclear. CDR3 length equals 12 residues. The germline V gene encodes CDR1 GTSNPN and CDR2 SVGIG (reference sequence). V was shortened by 4 bases and J by 3 bases, with 10 bases between the two germline ends. Here the CDR3 DNA reads TGTGCCTGGACCGAGCCAGGCTACGAGCAGTACTTC. Translating it yields CAWTEPGYEQYF.

This clonotype was seen only a few times. The chain uses TRBV5-4 and TRBJ1-4; 8 bases are shared with TRBD1. V gave up 6 bases and J gave up 8 bases; unmatched junction bases: 15. CDR1 is SGHNT, CDR2 YYREEE, per germline (reference sequence). The CDR3 runs 16 residues. The CDR3 DNA follows: TGTGCCAGCACCGCAATACAGGGGGGGCTAAGAGAAAAACTGTTTTTT. Amino acids: CASTAIQGGLREKLFF.

The table lists this clonotype with many counts. This sequence joins TRBV7-3 and TRBJ2-2; 10 bases map to TRBD2. V shed 5 bases, J shed 8 bases, and the junction held 5 bases outside the gene matches. The CDR3 is made up of 14 amino acids. The germline gives CDR1 SGHTA, CDR2 FQGTGA. The CDR3 sequence: CASSPSGGRGELFF. The CDR3 region has the DNA TGTGCCAGCAGCCCTAGCGGGGGAAGAGGGGAGCTGTTTTTT.

J is TRBJ1-6 and V is TRBV10-3; no firm D call. Trimming removed 5 bases from V and 0 bases from J, with 17 bases in between. The germline V gene has CDR1 ENHRY and CDR2 SYGVKD. This CDR3 has 18 amino acids. Here the CDR3 reads CAISQNLGGSSYNSPLHF. In DNA, the CDR3 is TGTGCCATCAGTCAAAATCTCGGAGGGAGCTCCTATAATTCACCCCTCCACTTT.

This clonotype has a handful of counts. The CDR3 here is CASSVGTLETGEKLFF. In DNA form, the CDR3 reads TGTGCCAGCAGCGTAGGGACACTCGAAACAGGGGAAAAACTGTTTTTT. The rearrangement uses TRBV9 and TRBJ1-4, with a possible D match to TRBD1 (6 bases). The germline gives CDR1 SGDLS, CDR2 YYNGEE. V gave up 0 bases and J gave up 8 bases, with 17 bases separating them. The CDR3 is 16 residues long.

This clonotype was seen at least ten times. The V call is TRBV7-2, the J call TRBJ2-1; 8 nucleotides match TRBD2. From germline, CDR1 is SGHTA and CDR2 FQGNSA. J was trimmed by 5 bases and V by 4 bases; bases with no gene match: 7. CDR3 length: 15 residues. CDR3 sequence (DNA): TGTGCCAGCAGCTGGACTAGCCAGGTGAACAATGAGCAGTTCTTC. It encodes CASSWTSQVNNEQFF.

In its sample, this clonotype was seen a few times. The chain has TRBV7-9 and TRBJ1-2; D may be TRBD1 (6 bases). CDR3 size: 15 residues. CDR1 and CDR2 (germline): SEHNR, FQNEAQ (reference sequence). V shed 3 bases and J shed 4 bases, with 15 bases lying between them. CDR3 DNA sequence: TGTGCCAGCAGCTTGCCCGGACAGCCAGGCTATGGCTACACCTTC. It translates to CASSLPGQPGYGYTF.

The chain has TRBV29-1 and TRBJ2-7; 7 nucleotides match TRBD2. The CDR3 has 13 residues. Germline CDR1 SQVTM, CDR2 ANQGSEA. The J segment lost 6 bases and the V segment lost 3 bases, leaving 8 bases of the junction unmatched. CDR3 DNA: TGCAGCGTTGATCGCGGGGGAACCTGCGAGCAGTACTTC. Protein product: CSVDRGGTCEQYF.

The J gene is TRBJ1-2, the V gene TRBV5-1; 8 nucleotides align to TRBD1. The germline gives CDR1 SGHRS, CDR2 YFSETQ. After removal of 4 bases from V and 5 bases from J, the junction contained 10 bases not matched to a gene. This CDR3 region has 15 residues. The CDR3 is CASSLRTGMEYGYTF. The CDR3 bases are TGCGCCAGCAGCCTCCGGACAGGGATGGAATATGGCTACACCTTC.

This clonotype was seen repeatedly, ten times or more. This chain's CDR3 is CAVRDSLYEQYF. In DNA, the CDR3 is TGTGCCGTCCGGGACTCACTCTACGAGCAGTACTTC. This rearrangement joins TRBV10-3 to TRBJ2-7, with D perhaps matching TRBD2 (6 bases). The ends were cut back, 11 bases at V and 3 bases at J, with 14 bases in the middle. Looked up from germline, CDR1 is ENHRY and CDR2 is SYGVKD. This CDR3 region has 12 residues.

The CDR3 region is CASSKGGTGKYEQYF. The CDR3 coding sequence is TGTGCCAGCAGCAAAGGGGGGACAGGGAAGTACGAGCAGTACTTC. The rearrangement joins TRBV21-1 to TRBJ2-7; the D segment call TRBD1 is taken from the table without a DNA check. TRBV21-1 corresponds to a pseudogene. This CDR3 is 15 amino acids long.

This clonotype has at least ten counts. The rearrangement joins TRBV5-1 to TRBJ1-5; D gene uncertain. The length of the CDR3 is 15 residues. Germline CDR1 SGHRS, CDR2 YFSETQ. V lost 6 bases and J 2 bases, leaving 15 bases between the germline ends. CDR3 nucleotides: TGCGCCAGCAAGATGTCCCCCGAGGGCAATCAGCCCCAGCATTTT. Amino acid sequence: CASKMSPEGNQPQHF.

This clonotype occurred many times. V and J are TRBV29-1 and TRBJ1-1; tentative D call: TRBD1 (5 bases). The CDR3 consists of 12 residues. Germline V lookup: CDR1 SQVTM, CDR2 ANQGSEA. Trimming left V 4 bases short and J 5 bases short, with 11 bases between. CDR3 region: CSVARVGTEAFF. Written as DNA, the CDR3 is TGCAGCGTTGCCAGGGTTGGGACTGAAGCTTTCTTT. Full variable domain (remainder filled in from reference TRBV29-1 and TRBJ1-1): SAVISQKPSRDICQRGTSLTIQCQVDSQVTMMFWYRQQPGQSLTLIATANQGSEATYESGFVIDKFPISRPNLTFSTLTVSNMSPEDSSIYLCSVARVGTEAFFGQGTRLTVV.

Many counts were recorded for this clonotype. The chain recombines TRBV6-5 with TRBJ2-7; a weak D match, TRBD1 (5 bases). This CDR3 has 14 amino acids. Per germline, CDR1 MNHEY and CDR2 SVGAGI. V gave up 0 bases and J gave up 3 bases, with 9 bases separating them. In nucleotides, the CDR3 is TGTGCCAGCAGTTACTCGGGGCAGGGCTACGAGCAGTACTTC. Translated: CASSYSGQGYEQYF.

There are many counts of this clonotype. This chain joins TRBV5-1 and TRBJ1-5, with a tentative D call TRBD1 (5 bases). The germline V gene encodes CDR1 SGHRS and CDR2 YFSETQ. The CDR3 has 14 amino acids. Between the trimmed V and J ends, which lost 2 bases and 4 bases, there was a span of 10 bases. CDR3 sequence: CASSFRQKNQPQHF. Here the CDR3 DNA reads TGCGCCAGCAGCTTCCGACAGAAGAATCAGCCCCAGCATTTT.